Each of the 21 T cell receptor beta chains below was sequenced from the same sample in a study of blood T cell repertoires in COVID-19. Some clones are missing from TCRdb's copy, which holds only in-frame ones; the method was immunoSEQ multiplex PCR. Seen here are approximately 110,000 clones, around 86% observed once, and the top ten hold around 4.6%. The specimen sequenced was peripheral blood. The receptors shown here come from a middle-aged man with acute or convalescent COVID-19.

The gene calls are TRBV11-1 and TRBJ2-3; D ambiguous. Trimming took off 5 bases at V and 1 base at J, with 13 bases between the two ends. This CDR3 comprises 15 residues. The germline gives CDR1 SGHAT, CDR2 FQDESV (reference sequence). CDR3 nucleotide sequence: TGTGCCAGCAGCCCAGGAAACCCCGGCACAGATACGCAGTATTTT. Amino acids: CASSPGNPGTDTQYF.

Notes on this clone: The same CDR3 arises from other DNA sequences in this sample as well. The chain employs TRBV19 and TRBJ2-3; no reliable D call. CDR1 LNHDA and CDR2 SQIVND come from the germline V gene (reference sequence). The CDR3 runs to 13 residues. Trimming stripped 3 bases from V and 1 base from J, with 5 bases between. The CDR3 protein is CASSMSGTDTQYF. For the CDR3, the DNA is TGTGCCAGTAGTATGTCCGGCACAGATACGCAGTATTTT.

The chain has TRBV5-6 and TRBJ1-2; 9 bases agree with TRBD1. CDR1 is SGHDT, CDR2 YYEEEE, per germline. This CDR3 has 16 residues. The V and J ends lost 0 bases and 7 bases, in that order; junction bases with no gene match: 10. Here the CDR3 DNA reads TGTGCCAGCAGCTTGGCCGAAGGACAGGGGACGGGTGGCTACACCTTC. Residues: CASSLAEGQGTGGYTF.

V and J are TRBV6-5 and TRBJ1-1; possibly TRBD1 for D (5 bases). The ends were cut back, 6 bases at V and 1 base at J, with 9 bases in the middle. This CDR3 has 13 residues. Germline lookup yields CDR1 MNHEY and CDR2 SVGAGI. In nucleotides, the CDR3 is TGTGCCAGCAGGGACACTCAGAACACTGAAGCTTTCTTT. Encoded protein: CASRDTQNTEAFF.

The chain employs TRBV12-3 or TRBV12-4 and TRBJ2-7, with 8 bases identical to TRBD1. This CDR3 spans 13 amino acids. V was pared by 6 bases and J by 9 bases, with 10 bases of the junction left unmatched. The CDR3 DNA reads TGTGCCAGCAGACTTTCAGGGGGCGCCGGGCAGTACTTC. Its translation is CASRLSGGAGQYF.

The chain uses TRBV15 and TRBJ1-2; D is possibly TRBD1 (6 bases). Trimming cost V 1 base and J 3 bases, with 12 bases left between them. This CDR3 is built from 15 residues. Germline-derived CDR1 and CDR2 are LNHNV and YYDKDF (reference sequence). The CDR3 nucleotides are TGTGCCACCAGCAGAGGGGGAGGGGGGTACTATGGCTACACCTTC. Its translation is CATSRGGGGYYGYTF.

The genes are TRBV29-1 and TRBJ2-3; 7 positions agree with TRBD2. Per the germline V gene, CDR1 is SQVTM and CDR2 is ANQGSEA. The CDR3 covers 13 residues. After removal of 6 bases from V and 2 bases from J, the junction contained 5 bases not matched to a gene. CDR3 residues: CSVYGGFTDTQYF. CDR3 DNA sequence: TGCAGCGTCTACGGGGGGTTCACAGATACGCAGTATTTT.

In DNA, the CDR3 is TGTGCCAGCAGTTACGGGACAGGGAGGATGCGTCCACCCCTCCACTTT. Residues: CASSYGTGRMRPPLHF. The rearrangement links TRBV6-5 to TRBJ1-6; 9 nucleotides align to TRBD1. Germline V gene data show CDR1 as MNHEY and CDR2 as SVGAGI. CDR3 size: 16 residues. With 2 bases clipped from V and 11 bases from J, the junction kept 10 bases outside the gene matches.

The chain couples TRBV6-5 to TRBJ1-2; D is undetermined. The germline V gene encodes CDR1 MNHEY and CDR2 SVGAGI. V lost 0 bases to trimming and J lost 8 bases, with 13 bases between them. This CDR3 region has 14 residues. The CDR3: CASSYSGDPTGYTF. Written as DNA, the CDR3 is TGTGCCAGCAGTTACTCGGGAGATCCTACCGGCTACACCTTC.

V gene TRBV2 combines with J gene TRBJ2-5; 8 nucleotides agree with TRBD1. The CDR3 consists of 13 residues. With V trimmed by 6 bases and J by 2 bases, 2 bases remained unmatched. The V gene's germline CDR1 is SNHLY and CDR2 FYNNEI. CDR3 bases: TGTGCCAGCAGGGGGACAGGTCAAGAGACCCAGTACTTC. Translating gives CASRGTGQETQYF.

The chain recombines TRBV3-1 (or the pseudogene TRBV3-2) with TRBJ2-1; 7 nucleotides line up with TRBD2. CDR3 length: 15 amino acids. V lost 1 base and J lost 9; bases outside the gene matches: 9. Germline V lookup: CDR1 LGHDT, CDR2 YNNKEL (reference sequence). The CDR3 region has the DNA TGTGCCAGCAGCCAAGGGCGGGAGCTTAGGGGTGAGCAGTTCTTC. Translating it yields CASSQGRELRGEQFF.

This clone has only one observation. The V gene is TRBV10-3, the J gene TRBJ1-2, with 8 positions matching TRBD1. CDR3 size: 14 residues. CDR1 and CDR2 (germline): ENHRY, SYGVKD. V dropped 3 bases and J dropped 6; count of bases not matched to a gene: 6. CDR3 protein: CAISDPGTGHGYTF. CDR3 nucleotides: TGTGCCATCAGTGACCCCGGGACAGGTCATGGCTACACCTTC.

This rearrangement joins TRBV6-2 or TRBV6-3 to TRBJ1-1; weak D call: TRBD1 (5 bases). Germline CDR1 MNHEY, CDR2 SVGEGT. This CDR3 comprises 15 residues. Between the trimmed V and J ends, which lost 6 bases and 1 base, there was a span of 15 bases. This chain's CDR3 is CASSPLTARNTEAFF. The CDR3 DNA reads TGTGCCAGCAGCCCATTGACAGCAAGGAACACTGAAGCTTTCTTT.

The V gene is TRBV6-2 or TRBV6-3, the J gene TRBJ2-5, with 9 bases lining up with TRBD2. This CDR3 contains 16 residues. J was trimmed by 2 bases and V by 2 bases; bases with no gene match: 6. The germline V gene encodes CDR1 MNHEY and CDR2 SVGEGT. CDR3 region: CASSYGSGGPQETQYF. CDR3 DNA sequence: TGTGCCAGCAGTTACGGGAGCGGGGGGCCTCAAGAGACCCAGTACTTC.

This clone appeared a single time. DNA of the CDR3: TGTGCCAGCGGGAGCTCTGGGGCCAACGTCCTGACTTTC. This encodes CASGSSGANVLTF. V usage is TRBV6-5 and J usage is TRBJ2-6; possibly TRBD2 for D (5 bases). Trimming took off 8 bases at V and 0 bases at J, with 5 bases between the two ends. Germline CDR1 is MNHEY and CDR2 is SVGAGI. There are 13 residues in the CDR3.

This clone has only a few counts. The chain recombines TRBV29-1 with TRBJ1-4, with D possibly being TRBD1 (6 bases). Germline values: CDR1 SQVTM, CDR2 ANQGSEA. The CDR3 runs 11 residues. The V end was cut by 7 bases, the J end by 5 bases, with 8 bases between. The CDR3 spells CSGGQNEKLFF. DNA of the CDR3: TGCAGCGGGGGACAAAATGAAAAACTGTTTTTT. The full variable domain, in which reference TRBV29-1 and TRBJ1-4 provide the parts outside the CDR3, is SAVISQKPSRDICQRGTSLTIQCQVDSQVTMMFWYRQQPGQSLTLIATANQGSEATYESGFVIDKFPISRPNLTFSTLTVSNMSPEDSSIYLCSGGQNEKLFFGSGTQLSVL.

The chain has TRBV19 and TRBJ2-1; weak D call: TRBD2 (5 bases). CDR3 length: 13 residues. Trimming stripped 5 bases from V and 7 bases from J, with 12 bases between. Germline V CDR1 and CDR2: LNHDA, SQIVND (reference sequence). CDR3 sequence reads: CASSYGVRNEQFF. Here the CDR3 DNA reads TGTGCCAGTAGTTACGGGGTAAGAAATGAGCAGTTCTTC.

V usage is TRBV15 and J usage is TRBJ1-5; 7 nucleotides match TRBD1. Looked up from germline, CDR1 is LNHNV and CDR2 is YYDKDF (reference sequence). After removal of 6 bases from V and 6 bases from J, the junction contained 11 bases not matched to a gene. The CDR3 length is 15 residues. The CDR3 spells CATSPGGSKPQPQHF. CDR3 nucleotide sequence: TGTGCCACCAGTCCAGGGGGTTCGAAGCCTCAGCCCCAGCATTTT.

In its sample, this clone was seen once. This sequence joins TRBV5-8 and TRBJ1-4; D is uncertain. Trimming stripped 1 base from V and 0 bases from J, with 4 bases between. The germline CDR1 and CDR2 sequences are SGHTS and YDEGEE. The CDR3 spans 14 residues. CDR3 nucleotide sequence: TGTGCCAGCAGCTTGCTTGCAACTAATGAAAAACTGTTTTTT. Translated, it gives CASSLLATNEKLFF.

The genes are TRBV3-1 (or the pseudogene TRBV3-2) and TRBJ1-2, with 10 bases matching TRBD1. The CDR3 is 16 amino acids. The J segment lost 3 bases and the V segment lost 2 bases, leaving 6 bases of the junction unmatched. Germline CDR1 LGHDT, CDR2 YNNKEL (reference sequence). The CDR3 DNA is TGTGCCAGCAGCCAAATCGCCGGGACAGGGGACTATGGCTACACCTTC. Its protein is CASSQIAGTGDYGYTF.

The V call is TRBV19, the J call TRBJ2-3; TRBD2 aligns across 11 bases. Germline V gene sequence: CDR1 LNHDA, CDR2 SQIVND (reference sequence). The CDR3 is 16 amino acids. The V segment lost 6 bases and the J segment 2 bases; nucleotides outside the gene matches: 7. The chain's CDR3 is CASRDSGGAHTDTQYF. CDR3 DNA: TGTGCCAGTAGAGATAGCGGGGGGGCCCACACAGATACGCAGTATTTT.